Presented here are 2 T cell receptor beta chains from one specimen sequenced in a study of control samples from healthy donors and cancer patients. The repertoire was sequenced with immunoSEQ multiplex PCR; TCRdb's copy has only in-frame clones and lacks some. The top ten hold over 2% of the sample, which has 95,000 to 130,000 clones, more than 75% seen once. Input material: blood. The receptors originated from a woman between 65 and 79 years old in good health.

J is TRBJ1-4 and V is TRBV7-2; TRBD1 is a possible D gene (5 bases). Germline V gene lookup returns CDR1 SGHTA and CDR2 FQGNSA. The V end was cut by 0 bases, the J end by 8 bases, with 10 bases between. The CDR3 has 14 amino acids. CDR3 DNA: TGTGCCAGCAGCTTAGCAGGGGCAAGCGAAAAACTGTTTTTT. Translation gives CASSLAGASEKLFF.

V and J are TRBV4-2 and TRBJ1-4; D is perhaps TRBD1 (6 bases). Germline V gene lookup returns CDR1 LGHNA and CDR2 YNFKEQ. V lost 1 base and J 0 bases, leaving 12 bases between the germline ends. This CDR3 is built from 17 residues. The CDR3 DNA follows: TGTGCCAGCAGCCAAGTTATACAGGGAGCAACTAATGAAAAACTGTTTTTT. Protein sequence: CASSQVIQGATNEKLFF.